This paragraph reports one TCR beta chain. Its antigen is unknown. Random hexamers were used to reverse transcribe the RNA input (about 0.5 to 1 ug). TCRdb re-derived calls from the immunoSEQ multiplex PCR reads in MiXCR, one entry per CDR3 protein. The sample consists of 95,000 to 150,000 distinct CDR3 sequences, 95% to 96% of them appearing once. Germline V gives CDR1 MGHDK, CDR2 SYGVNS. Deletions cut 3 bases from V and 7 bases from J, with 15 bases between. This CDR3 comprises 14 residues. The sample belongs to a study of CD8 T cells in Susac syndrome. The authors sequenced TCR beta from blood CD8+ and CD4+ T cells. Whole-study findings and limits: It was acknowledged in the study that its TCR sequencing and HLA analysis involved a relatively small number of individuals.

The genes are TRBV25-1 and TRBJ1-1, with no clear D. The sequence derives from a human donor with Susac syndrome. The sequenced sample was CD4+ T cells from PBMCs. CDR3 protein: CASSDFPSSGEAFF. CDR3 DNA sequence: TGTGCCAGCAGTGATTTTCCCTCCTCAGGTGAAGCTTTCTTT.